This T cell receptor (beta chain) was identified in a study of T cells in localized non-small cell lung cancer. Study results and caveats: There were a median 57 of the top 100 tumor clones appearing in adjacent lung. Patients showing higher blood T cell density tended to see longer overall survival. Adjacent uninvolved lung had the highest clonality, suggesting focused antigen responses.

The CDR3 contains 13 residues. The trim removed 8 bases at V and 6 bases at J, leaving 3 bases unmatched. Germline V lookup: CDR1 ENHRY, CDR2 SYGVKD. The data were produced by immunoSEQ multiplex PCR, yet TCRdb's version contains in-frame clones alone and is incomplete. The sample yields approximately 45,000 clones, 81% seen once. In its sample, this clone was seen once. Its antigen remains unknown. The J gene is TRBJ2-7, the V gene TRBV10-3, with 14 bases identical to TRBD2. The material was peripheral blood mononuclear cells, obtained before any cancer treatment. This TCR was recovered from a man aged 40 to 69 with stage III lung adenocarcinoma. In nucleotides, the CDR3 is TGTGCCATCGGGACTAGCGGGGGTCTCGAGCAGTACTTC. It is translated as CAIGTSGGLEQYF.